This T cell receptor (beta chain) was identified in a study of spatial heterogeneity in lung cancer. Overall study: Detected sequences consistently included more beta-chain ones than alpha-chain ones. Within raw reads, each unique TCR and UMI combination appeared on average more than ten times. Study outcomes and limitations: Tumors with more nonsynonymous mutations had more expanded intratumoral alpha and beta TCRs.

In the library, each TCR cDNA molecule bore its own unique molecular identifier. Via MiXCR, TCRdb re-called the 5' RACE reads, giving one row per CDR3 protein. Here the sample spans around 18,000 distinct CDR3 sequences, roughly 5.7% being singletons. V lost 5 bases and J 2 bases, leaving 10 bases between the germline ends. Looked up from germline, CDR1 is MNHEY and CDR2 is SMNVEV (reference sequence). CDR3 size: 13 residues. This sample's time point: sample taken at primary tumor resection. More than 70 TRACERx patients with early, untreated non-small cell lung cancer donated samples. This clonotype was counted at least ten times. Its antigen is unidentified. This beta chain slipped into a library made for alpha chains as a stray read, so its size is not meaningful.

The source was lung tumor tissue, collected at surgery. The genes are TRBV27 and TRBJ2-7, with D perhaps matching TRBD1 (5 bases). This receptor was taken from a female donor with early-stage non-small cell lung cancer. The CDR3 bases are TGTGCCAGCAGTCTCAAGGGGCCCTACGAGCAGTACTTC. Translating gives CASSLKGPYEQYF.